These T cell receptor beta chains were read from a single sample in a study of OX40 agonist ivuxolimab in advanced cancers. The data were produced by immunoSEQ multiplex PCR, yet TCRdb's version contains in-frame clones alone and is incomplete. The data hold roughly 68,000 clones, with around 89% observed a single time. The sample consisted of CD4+ or CD8+ T cells sorted from blood, taken in a trial of the OX40 agonist ivuxolimab. The receptors were gathered from an adult with an advanced solid tumor such as melanoma, head and neck, liver or kidney cancer. CDR3s include the opening cysteine and the closing phenylalanine or tryptophan. The order of the fields is D gene, J gene, V gene, clone size, CDR3 protein, CDR3 DNA. A D gene is named only where the DNA matches it firmly. The size entry is marked missing in some rows and otherwise reads once, few, many or a size class.

TRBD1	TRBJ1-1	TRBV5-4	NA	CASSRALGQGNTEAFF	TGTGCCAGCAGCCGAGCCCTTGGACAGGGGAACACTGAAGCTTTCTTT
TRBD2	TRBJ2-1	TRBV5-1	NA	CASSVSGESSYNEQFF	TGCGCCAGCAGTGTTAGCGGGGAAAGCTCCTACAATGAGCAGTTCTTC
NA	TRBJ2-1	TRBV5-5	NA	CASSGRQGTSSHYNEQFF	TGTGCCAGCAGCGGAAGACAGGGGACTAGTTCCCACTACAATGAGCAGTTCTTC
NA	TRBJ1-1	TRBV28	NA	CASSASSTEAFF	TGTGCCAGCAGTGCCTCCTCTACCGAAGCTTTCTTT
NA	TRBJ2-7	TRBV5-1	NA	CASSLVPGAQPEQYF	TGCGCCAGCAGCTTGGTTCCGGGGGCGCAACCCGAGCAGTACTTC
NA	TRBJ2-5	TRBV6-1	NA	CASSVSQGLETQYF	TGTGCCAGCAGTGTTAGTCAGGGGTTGGAGACCCAGTACTTC
TRBD1	TRBJ2-6	TRBV18	once	CASSPRQGTFSGANVLTF	TGTGCCAGCTCACCGAGACAGGGGACCTTCTCTGGGGCCAACGTCCTGACTTTC
NA	TRBJ2-7	TRBV7-9	NA	CASSRDGYEQYF	TGTGCCAGCAGCAGGGACGGCTACGAGCAGTACTTC
NA	TRBJ1-1	TRBV6-5	NA	CASRPLRRDTEAFF	TGTGCCAGCAGACCCCTCCGGAGGGACACTGAAGCTTTCTTT
TRBD2	TRBJ2-1	TRBV9	NA	CASSRLAGYYNEQFF	TGTGCCAGCAGCCGGTTAGCGGGTTACTACAATGAGCAGTTCTTC
TRBD2	TRBJ2-7	TRBV9	NA	CASSVAASGSSYEQYF	TGTGCCAGCAGCGTAGCGGCTAGCGGGAGTTCCTACGAGCAGTACTTC
TRBD1	TRBJ2-7	TRBV11-2	NA	CASSLNDRGSSYEQYF	TGTGCCAGCAGCCTCAACGACAGGGGGAGCTCCTACGAGCAGTACTTC
NA	TRBJ2-5	TRBV28	NA	CASSEPGSKETQYF	TGTGCCAGCAGTGAGCCGGGCTCAAAAGAGACCCAGTACTTC
TRBD1	TRBJ2-7	TRBV2	NA	CASSALGQGATEQYF	TGTGCCAGCAGCGCCCTGGGACAGGGGGCGACCGAGCAGTACTTC
NA	TRBJ2-1	TRBV29-1	NA	CSVEGLSYNVGQFF	TGCAGCGTTGAAGGGTTATCCTACAATGTTGGGCAGTTCTTC
NA	TRBJ1-4	TRBV19	NA	CASSPTYTGRGEKLFF	TGTGCCAGTAGTCCAACGTATACAGGGAGGGGTGAAAAACTGTTTTTT
NA	TRBJ2-4	TRBV6-6	NA	CASSRTLAKNIQYF	TGTGCCAGCAGTAGGACTTTAGCCAAAAACATTCAGTACTTC
TRBD1	TRBJ2-7	TRBV27	NA	CASSDRGFYEQYF	TGTGCCAGCAGCGACAGGGGATTCTACGAGCAGTACTTC
NA	TRBJ1-3	TRBV28	NA	CASVEGNTIYF	TGTGCCAGCGTCGAGGGAAACACCATATATTTT
TRBD2	TRBJ2-1	TRBV28	NA	CASSSPGLAGGYEQFF	TGTGCCAGCAGTTCCCCGGGACTAGCGGGAGGCTATGAGCAGTTCTTC
NA	TRBJ2-7	TRBV7-9	NA	CASSHGADSWLDEQYF	TGTGCCAGCAGCCATGGCGCAGACAGCTGGTTGGACGAGCAGTACTTC
TRBD1	TRBJ1-4	TRBV2	NA	CASRAPTGTVNEKLFF	TGTGCCAGCAGAGCCCCGACCGGGACAGTAAATGAAAAACTGTTTTTT
TRBD1	TRBJ1-5	TRBV15	NA	CATSRDPRTGDQPQHF	TGTGCCACCAGCAGAGATCCTAGGACAGGGGATCAGCCCCAGCATTTT
NA	TRBJ2-3	TRBV27	NA	CATEGGNSDTQYF	TGTGCCACCGAGGGTGGGAACTCAGATACGCAGTATTTT
NA	TRBJ1-1	TRBV7-2	once	CASSFYRDYFMNTEAFF	TGTGCCAGCAGCTTCTACAGGGACTATTTCATGAACACTGAAGCTTTCTTT
NA	TRBJ1-5	TRBV18	NA	CASSPSAGPNQPQHF	TGTGCCAGCTCACCATCGGCAGGGCCAAATCAGCCCCAGCATTTT
TRBD1	TRBJ1-5	TRBV7-2	NA	CASSSGDRGPRNQPQHF	TGTGCCAGCAGCTCAGGGGACAGGGGACCCCGCAATCAGCCCCAGCATTTT
TRBD2	TRBJ2-2	TRBV11-3	NA	CASSSGLAGVVTGELFF	TGTGCCAGCAGCTCAGGCTTAGCGGGAGTGGTCACCGGGGAGCTGTTTTTT
TRBD2	TRBJ2-1	TRBV7-3	NA	CASSNLAGGYNEQFF	TGTGCCAGCAGCAATCTAGCGGGAGGCTACAATGAGCAGTTCTTC
TRBD2	TRBJ2-3	TRBV9	once	CASSASGTSGRTDTQYF	TGTGCCAGCAGCGCATCCGGGACTAGCGGGAGGACAGATACGCAGTATTTT
NA	TRBJ2-7	TRBV28	NA	CASSYHDGLSYEQYF	TGTGCCAGCAGCTATCATGACGGACTCTCCTACGAGCAGTACTTC
TRBD1	TRBJ1-1	TRBV18	NA	CASSQNRGLETEAFF	TGTGCCAGCTCCCAAAACAGGGGGCTGGAGACTGAAGCTTTCTTT
NA	TRBJ2-7	TRBV7-9	NA	CASSLEFREQYF	TGTGCCAGCAGCTTAGAATTCCGGGAGCAGTACTTC
NA	TRBJ2-2	TRBV6-1	NA	CASSHQNTGELFF	TGTGCCAGCAGCCACCAAAACACCGGGGAGCTGTTTTTT
NA	TRBJ1-2	TRBV19	NA	CASSIPLTAPYGYTF	TGTGCCAGTAGTATCCCTTTGACAGCTCCCTATGGCTACACCTTC
TRBD1	TRBJ2-7	TRBV5-4	NA	CASSQTGVKQYF	TGTGCCAGCAGCCAAACAGGGGTTAAGCAGTACTTC
NA	TRBJ1-2	TRBV7-6	NA	CASSLEVGYTF	TGTGCCAGCAGCTTAGAAGTTGGCTACACCTTC
TRBD2	TRBJ2-5	TRBV5-6	NA	CASSLAGGRETQYF	TGTGCCAGCAGCTTAGCGGGGGGGAGAGAGACCCAGTACTTC
NA	TRBJ2-2	TRBV5-1	NA	CASSLDKGDTGELFF	TGCGCCAGCAGCTTGGATAAGGGTGACACCGGGGAGCTGTTTTTT
NA	TRBJ1-1	TRBV18	NA	CASSPGRGTEAFF	TGTGCCAGCTCACCAGGGAGAGGCACTGAAGCTTTCTTT
TRBD2	TRBJ2-2	TRBV30	NA	CAWSVQRTSVFPGELFF	TGTGCCTGGAGTGTACAGAGGACTAGCGTGTTCCCCGGGGAGCTGTTTTTT
NA	TRBJ1-1	TRBV2	NA	CASSDFIQNTEAFF	TGTGCCAGCAGTGATTTTATCCAGAACACTGAAGCTTTCTTT
TRBD2	TRBJ2-3	TRBV7-3	NA	CASGGSPTDTQYF	TGTGCCAGCGGCGGGAGTCCAACAGATACGCAGTATTTT
NA	TRBJ2-3	TRBV10-3	NA	CAISESNTDTQYF	TGTGCCATCAGTGAGTCGAACACAGATACGCAGTATTTT
TRBD1	TRBJ2-3	TRBV28	NA	CASSSGQAADTQYF	TGTGCCAGCAGTTCAGGACAGGCGGCAGATACGCAGTATTTT
NA	TRBJ2-1	TRBV5-1	NA	CASSLGRVSYNEQFF	TGCGCCAGCAGCTTGGGTAGGGTGTCCTACAATGAGCAGTTCTTC
TRBD1	TRBJ1-2	TRBV6-5	NA	CASSTGGSVVYGYTF	TGTGCCAGCAGCACAGGGGGGTCGGTAGTCTATGGCTACACCTTC
NA	TRBJ2-3	TRBV4-3	NA	CASSQNPSSPTDTQYF	TGCGCCAGCAGCCAAAACCCCAGTTCTCCCACAGATACGCAGTATTTT
NA	TRBJ2-4	TRBV4-1	once	CASSQEGNWGKNIQYF	TGCGCCAGCAGCCAAGAAGGGAATTGGGGCAAAAACATTCAGTACTTC